One TCR beta chain is described in this entry. The sample belongs to a study of blood T cell repertoires in COVID-19. Overall study context: The United States, Italy and Spain supplied acute and convalescent COVID-19 samples. T cells, B-cell-depleted T cells, or PBMCs supplied cDNA or gDNA.

The CDR3 runs to 15 residues. V was pared by 5 bases and J by 8 bases, with 8 bases of the junction left unmatched. Per the germline V gene, CDR1 is SGHAT and CDR2 is FQNNGV. How the authors handled the data: Amplified reference gene primers provided the basis for estimating nucleated cell counts. Libraries were prepared by immunoSEQ multiplex PCR; TCRdb keeps only in-frame clonotypes and omits some of them. V, J and clone size reflect that table, while D and trimming were determined from the DNA. This table has about 150,000 clones, 87% appearing once. The sequence was collected from a man at least 80 years old with acute or convalescent COVID-19. The chain recombines TRBV11-2 with TRBJ2-1; 11 bases map to TRBD2. The sequenced sample was peripheral blood. CDR3 residues: CASSPRLAGMHEQFF. In nucleotides, the CDR3 is TGTGCCAGCAGCCCGCGACTAGCGGGAATGCATGAGCAGTTCTTC.